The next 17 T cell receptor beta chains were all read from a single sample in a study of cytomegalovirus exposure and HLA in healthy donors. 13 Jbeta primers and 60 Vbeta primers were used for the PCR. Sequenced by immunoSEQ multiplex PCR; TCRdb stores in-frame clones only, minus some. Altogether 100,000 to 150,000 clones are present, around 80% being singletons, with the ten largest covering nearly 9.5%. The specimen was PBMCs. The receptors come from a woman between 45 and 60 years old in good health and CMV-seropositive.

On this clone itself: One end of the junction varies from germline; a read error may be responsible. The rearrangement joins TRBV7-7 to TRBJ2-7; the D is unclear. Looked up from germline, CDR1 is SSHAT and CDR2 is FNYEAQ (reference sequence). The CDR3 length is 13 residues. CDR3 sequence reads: CASSQSRNYEQYF. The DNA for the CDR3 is TGTGCTAGCAGCCAATCGAGGAATTACGAGCAGTACTTC.

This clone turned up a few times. CDR3 DNA sequence: TGTGCCAGCACGAGACAGGAGTTTGGTGAGCAGTACTTC. Its translation is CASTRQEFGEQYF. The gene calls are TRBV2 and TRBJ2-7; maybe TRBD1 (6 bases). This CDR3 spans 13 amino acids. Germline V gives CDR1 SNHLY, CDR2 FYNNEI. V lost 7 bases to trimming and J lost 7 bases, with 17 bases between them.

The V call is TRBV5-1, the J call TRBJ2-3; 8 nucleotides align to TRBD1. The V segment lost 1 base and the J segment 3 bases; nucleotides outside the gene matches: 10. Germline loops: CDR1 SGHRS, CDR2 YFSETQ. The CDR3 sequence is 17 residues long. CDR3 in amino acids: CASSLTRRQGRTDTQYF. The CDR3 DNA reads TGCGCCAGCAGCTTGACCCGCCGACAGGGGAGAACAGATACGCAGTATTTT.

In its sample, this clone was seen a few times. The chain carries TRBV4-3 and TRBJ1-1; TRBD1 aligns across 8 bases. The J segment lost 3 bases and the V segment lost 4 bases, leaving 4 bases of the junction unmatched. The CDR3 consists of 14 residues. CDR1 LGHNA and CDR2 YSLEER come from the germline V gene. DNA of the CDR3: TGCGCCAGCAGCCGTCGACAGGGGTACACTGAAGCTTTCTTT. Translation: CASSRRQGYTEAFF.

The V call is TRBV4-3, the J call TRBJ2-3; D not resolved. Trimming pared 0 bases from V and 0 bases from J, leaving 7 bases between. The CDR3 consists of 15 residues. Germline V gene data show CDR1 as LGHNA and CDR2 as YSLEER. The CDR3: CASSQDPSSTDTQYF. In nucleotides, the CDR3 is TGCGCCAGCAGCCAAGATCCGTCTAGCACAGATACGCAGTATTTT.

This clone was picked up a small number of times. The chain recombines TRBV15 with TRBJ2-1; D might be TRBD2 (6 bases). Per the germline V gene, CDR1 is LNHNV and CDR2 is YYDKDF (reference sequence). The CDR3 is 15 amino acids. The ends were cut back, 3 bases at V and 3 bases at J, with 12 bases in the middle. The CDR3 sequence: CATSRQDYSYNEQFF. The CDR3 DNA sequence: TGTGCCACCAGCAGGCAGGACTATAGCTACAATGAGCAGTTCTTC.

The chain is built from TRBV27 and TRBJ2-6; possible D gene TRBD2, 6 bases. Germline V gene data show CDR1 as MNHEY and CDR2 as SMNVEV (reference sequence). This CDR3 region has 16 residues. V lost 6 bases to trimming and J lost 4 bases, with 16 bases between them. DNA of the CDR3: TGTGCCAGCAGCCACGAGCCGGGGGACGGGGCCAACGTCCTGACTTTC. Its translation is CASSHEPGDGANVLTF. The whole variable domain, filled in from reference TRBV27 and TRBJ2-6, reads EAQVTQNPRYLITVTGKKLTVTCSQNMNHEYMSWYRQDPGLGLRQIYYSMNVEVTDKGDVPEGYKVSRKEKRNFPLILESPSPNQTSLYFCASSHEPGDGANVLTFGAGSRLTVL.

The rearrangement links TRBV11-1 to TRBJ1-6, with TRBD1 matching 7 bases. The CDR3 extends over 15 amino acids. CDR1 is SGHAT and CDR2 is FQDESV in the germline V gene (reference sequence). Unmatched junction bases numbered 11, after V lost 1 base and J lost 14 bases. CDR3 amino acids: CASSLGVPGQLALHF. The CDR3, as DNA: TGTGCCAGCAGCTTAGGGGTTCCGGGACAGCTGGCCCTCCACTTT.

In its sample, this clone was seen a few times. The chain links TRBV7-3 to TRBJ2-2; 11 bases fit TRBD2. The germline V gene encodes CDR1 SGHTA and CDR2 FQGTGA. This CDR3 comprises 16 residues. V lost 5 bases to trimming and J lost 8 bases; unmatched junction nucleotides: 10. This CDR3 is CASSRIAGGQVGELFF. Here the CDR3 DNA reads TGTGCCAGCAGCCGTATAGCGGGGGGGCAAGTAGGGGAGCTGTTTTTT.

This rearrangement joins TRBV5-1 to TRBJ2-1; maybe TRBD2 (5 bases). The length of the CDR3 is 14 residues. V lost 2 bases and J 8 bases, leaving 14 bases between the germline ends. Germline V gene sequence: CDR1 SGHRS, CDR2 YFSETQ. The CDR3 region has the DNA TGCGCCAGCAGCTTACCAGCGGCTATAGATGAGCAGTTCTTC. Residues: CASSLPAAIDEQFF.

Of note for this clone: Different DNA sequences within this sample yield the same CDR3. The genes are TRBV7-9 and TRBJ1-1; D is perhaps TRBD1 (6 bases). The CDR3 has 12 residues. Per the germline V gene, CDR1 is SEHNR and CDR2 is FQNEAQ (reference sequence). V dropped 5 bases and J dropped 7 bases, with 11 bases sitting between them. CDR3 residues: CASSLTGSEAFF. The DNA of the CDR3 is TGTGCCAGCAGCCTTACAGGGAGTGAAGCTTTCTTT.

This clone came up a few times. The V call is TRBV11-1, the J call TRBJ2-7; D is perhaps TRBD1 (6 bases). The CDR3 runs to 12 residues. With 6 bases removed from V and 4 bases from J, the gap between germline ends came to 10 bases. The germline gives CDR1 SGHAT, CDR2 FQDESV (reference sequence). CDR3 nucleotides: TGTGCCAGCAGACGTACAGGGTACGAGCAGTACTTC. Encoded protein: CASRRTGYEQYF. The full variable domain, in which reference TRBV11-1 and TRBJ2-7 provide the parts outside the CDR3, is EAEVAQSPRYKITEKSQAVAFWCDPISGHATLYWYRQILGQGPELLVQFQDESVVDDSQLPKDRFSAERLKGVDSTLKIQPAELGDSAMYLCASRRTGYEQYFGPGTRLTVT.

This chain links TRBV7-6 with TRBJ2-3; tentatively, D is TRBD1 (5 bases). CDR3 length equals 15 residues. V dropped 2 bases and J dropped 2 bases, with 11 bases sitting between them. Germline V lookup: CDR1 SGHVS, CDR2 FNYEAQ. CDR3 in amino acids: CASSLLDRNTDTQYF. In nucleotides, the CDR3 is TGTGCCAGCAGCTTATTAGACAGAAACACAGATACGCAGTATTTT.

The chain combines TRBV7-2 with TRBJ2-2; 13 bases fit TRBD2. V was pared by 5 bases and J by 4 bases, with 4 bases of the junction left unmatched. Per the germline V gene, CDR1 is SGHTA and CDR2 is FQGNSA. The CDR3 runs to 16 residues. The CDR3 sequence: CASSPRTSGGTGELFF. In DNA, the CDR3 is TGTGCCAGCAGCCCGCGGACTAGCGGGGGCACCGGGGAGCTGTTTTTT. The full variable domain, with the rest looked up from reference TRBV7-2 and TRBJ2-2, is GAGVSQSPSNKVTEKGKDVELRCDPISGHTALYWYRQSLGQGLEFLIYFQGNSAPDKSGLPSDRFSAERTGGSVSTLTIQRTQQEDSAVYLCASSPRTSGGTGELFFGEGSRLTVL.

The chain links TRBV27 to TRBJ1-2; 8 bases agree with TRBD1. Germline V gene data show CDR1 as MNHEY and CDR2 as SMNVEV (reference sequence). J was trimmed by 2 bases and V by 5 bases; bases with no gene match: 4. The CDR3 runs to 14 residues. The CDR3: CASSAGTGNYGYTF. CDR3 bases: TGTGCCAGCAGTGCCGGGACAGGCAACTATGGCTACACCTTC.

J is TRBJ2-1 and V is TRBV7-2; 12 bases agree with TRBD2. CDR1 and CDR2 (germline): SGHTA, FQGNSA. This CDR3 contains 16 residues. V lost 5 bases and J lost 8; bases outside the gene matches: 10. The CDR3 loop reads CASSPGSSGRAYEQFF. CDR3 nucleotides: TGTGCCAGCAGCCCAGGTTCTAGCGGGAGGGCCTATGAGCAGTTCTTC.

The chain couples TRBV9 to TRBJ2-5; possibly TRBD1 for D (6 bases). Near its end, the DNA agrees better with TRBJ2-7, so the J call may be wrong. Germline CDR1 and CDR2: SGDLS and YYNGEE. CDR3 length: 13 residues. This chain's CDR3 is CASSVKGGYEQYF. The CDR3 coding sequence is TGTGCCAGCAGCGTAAAAGGGGGTTACGAGCAGTACTTC.